Listed here are 10 T cell receptor beta chains from one sample, sequenced in a study of T cells in localized non-small cell lung cancer. Clones were sequenced by immunoSEQ multiplex PCR, and TCRdb holds only the in-frame ones, with some missing. The sample yields approximately 29,000 clones, 78% seen once. Source: peripheral blood, taken before any cancer treatment. Every receptor here comes from a male donor older than 55 with stage II squamous cell lung carcinoma.

This clone was seen once. Here the CDR3 DNA reads TGTGCCAGCAGTTACTCGAATCAAGGACTAGCGGGAACCCTAGACGAGCAGTACTTC. Protein: CASSYSNQGLAGTLDEQYF. The V and J genes are TRBV6-8 and TRBJ2-7, with TRBD2 matching 12 bases. Germline V CDR1 and CDR2: MNHGY, SAAAGT. V dropped 0 bases and J dropped 5; count of bases not matched to a gene: 14. The CDR3 spans 19 residues.

The chain has TRBV21-1 and TRBJ2-5. TRBV21-1 is annotated as a pseudogene. This CDR3 comprises 14 residues. CDR3 loop: CASSKEARQETQYF. CDR3 sequence (DNA): TGTGCCAGCAGCAAAGAGGCCCGCCAAGAGACCCAGTACTTC.

The chain links TRBV7-9 to TRBJ2-3; TRBD2 aligns across 11 bases. The CDR3 length is 15 residues. J was trimmed by 4 bases and V by 2 bases; bases with no gene match: 2. Germline lookup yields CDR1 SEHNR and CDR2 FQNEAQ (reference sequence). CDR3 protein: CASSLMGLAADTQYF. In DNA form, the CDR3 reads TGTGCCAGCAGCTTAATGGGACTAGCGGCAGATACGCAGTATTTT.

This clone was seen a few times. V gene TRBV4-1 combines with J gene TRBJ1-1; weak D call: TRBD1 (5 bases). The CDR3 has 14 amino acids. Deletions cut 0 bases from V and 7 bases from J, with 12 bases between. Germline lookup yields CDR1 MGHRA and CDR2 YSYEKL. This CDR3 reads CASSQDKGLIEAFF. The CDR3 DNA reads TGCGCCAGCAGCCAAGATAAGGGACTGATTGAAGCTTTCTTT.

The chain joins TRBV5-6 to TRBJ2-1; 8 nucleotides match TRBD2. Looked up from germline, CDR1 is SGHDT and CDR2 is YYEEEE. The V segment lost 3 bases and the J segment 8 bases; nucleotides outside the gene matches: 10. CDR3 length equals 15 residues. Written as DNA, the CDR3 is TGTGCCAGCAGCTCCGGGCGGGGGGCGGTTGATGAGCAGTTCTTC. Its translation: CASSSGRGAVDEQFF.

The rearrangement links TRBV29-1 to TRBJ2-3; 9 nucleotides line up with TRBD2. Germline V gene sequence: CDR1 SQVTM, CDR2 ANQGSEA. There are 12 residues in the CDR3. V lost 8 bases to trimming and J lost 4 bases; unmatched junction nucleotides: 4. CDR3: CSLGGRADTQYF. The DNA for the CDR3 is TGCAGCTTGGGCGGGAGGGCAGATACGCAGTATTTT.

To note about this clone: A junction boundary mismatches the germline segment, possibly from a read error. The V call is TRBV7-7, the J call TRBJ1-3; D is uncertain. The CDR3 consists of 13 residues. CDR1 is SSHAT, CDR2 FNYEAQ, per germline (reference sequence). CDR3 sequence reads: CASSPGSGNTIYF. CDR3 DNA sequence: TGTGCTAGCAGCCCGGGATCGGGAAACACCATATATTTT.

The rearrangement uses TRBV6-1 and TRBJ1-1; D is perhaps TRBD1 (5 bases). The CDR3 is 15 residues long. The V and J ends lost 6 bases and 5 bases respectively, with 19 bases between them. Germline CDR1 MNHNS, CDR2 SASEGT. The CDR3 DNA sequence: TGTGCCAGCAGAAGTGTTTGGGGTGGGGGGACTGAAGCTTTCTTT. This translates into CASRSVWGGGTEAFF.

This chain connects TRBV30 to TRBJ1-2; D possibly corresponds to TRBD1 (6 bases). Germline values: CDR1 GTSNPN, CDR2 SVGIG (reference sequence). Deletions cut 6 bases from V and 4 bases from J, with 15 bases between. This CDR3 comprises 13 residues. CDR3 sequence: CACPPTGTYGYTF. The CDR3 DNA sequence: TGTGCCTGCCCCCCCACAGGGACCTATGGCTACACCTTC.

The genes are TRBV13 and TRBJ2-7; 7 bases line up with TRBD1. The CDR3 totals 13 residues. With 2 bases clipped from V and 3 bases from J, the junction kept 1 base outside the gene matches. Germline V gene sequence: CDR1 PRHDT, CDR2 FYEKMQ (reference sequence). DNA for the CDR3: TGTGCCAGCAGCTTAAGGGGGCTCTACGAGCAGTACTTC. Protein sequence: CASSLRGLYEQYF.